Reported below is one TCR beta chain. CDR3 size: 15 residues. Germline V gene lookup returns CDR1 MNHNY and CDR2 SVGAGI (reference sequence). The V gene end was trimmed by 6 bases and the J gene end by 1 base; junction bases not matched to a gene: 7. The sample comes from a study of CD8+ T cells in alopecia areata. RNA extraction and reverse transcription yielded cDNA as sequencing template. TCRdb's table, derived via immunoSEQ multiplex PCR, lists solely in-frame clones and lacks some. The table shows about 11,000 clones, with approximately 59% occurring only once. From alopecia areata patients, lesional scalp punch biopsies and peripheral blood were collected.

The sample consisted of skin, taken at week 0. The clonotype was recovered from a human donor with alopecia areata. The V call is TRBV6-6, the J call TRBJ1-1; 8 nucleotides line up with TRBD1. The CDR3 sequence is CASRLTGAGNTEAFF. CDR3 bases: TGTGCCAGCAGACTGACAGGGGCTGGGAACACTGAAGCTTTCTTT.